This record covers a single T cell receptor (beta chain). Its antigen is not identified. Here immunoSEQ multiplex PCR was the method, and the copy in TCRdb shows in-frame clones only, minus some. The top ten hold about 11% of the sample, which has 68,000 or so clones, about 82% seen once. The data belong to a study of OX40 agonist ivuxolimab in advanced cancers. On the study more broadly: People who had prior anti-PD-1, anti-PD-L1 or anti-CTLA-4 therapy could take part, and around 40% had some. Study observations and caveats: Low clonal expansion, among the lowest seen, marked partial responders at 0.1-3.0 mg/kg. There was clonal expansion of CD4+ and CD8+ blood T cells by week 6 at 0.1 to 3.0 mg/kg.

The germline V gene has CDR1 SGHVS and CDR2 FNYEAQ. The V gene end was trimmed by 5 bases and the J gene end by 1 base; junction bases not matched to a gene: 4. The CDR3 contains 15 residues. The V gene is TRBV7-6, the J gene TRBJ2-3; 9 positions match TRBD1. Source: CD4+ or CD8+ T cells sorted from blood, taken in a trial of the OX40 agonist ivuxolimab. The clonotype was recovered from an adult with an advanced solid tumor such as melanoma, head and neck, liver or kidney cancer. Here the CDR3 reads CASSPRTGGTDTQYF. The CDR3 DNA reads as TGTGCCAGCAGCCCGAGGACAGGGGGCACAGATACGCAGTATTTT.